The rows below give T cell receptor beta chains drawn from one sample of a study of T cells in Graves' hyperthyroidism and ophthalmopathy. TCRdb called the multiplex PCR reads again in MiXCR, with one record for every CDR3 protein. The sample lists about 590,000 distinct CDR3 sequences; 15% to 17% were seen once. The sample consisted of blood. The origin of the receptors is a woman aged 25 to 39 with Graves' hyperthyroidism. Both conserved end residues are part of each CDR3. Each record gives: D gene, clone size, V gene, J gene, CDR3 DNA, CDR3 protein. A D gene is named only where the DNA matches it firmly. Only part of the rows carry a size: once, few, many, or a class if the clone is expanded.

>-|many|TRBV10-3|TRBJ2-1
TGTGCCATCGGGGGGAGCGGAAATGAGCAGTTCTTC
CAIGGSGNEQFF
>TRBD2|few|TRBV25-1|TRBJ2-7
TGTGCCAGCAGTGGAGGGACTAGCGGTCTCTCCTACGAGCAGTACTTC
CASSGGTSGLSYEQYF
>TRBD2|few|TRBV13|TRBJ2-2
TGTGCCAGCAGCTTAGGCACCACTAGCGGGAGCTCGTTAGACACCGGGGAGCTGTTTTTT
CASSLGTTSGSSLDTGELFF
>TRBD1|-|TRBV5-8|TRBJ2-7
TGTGCCAGCAGCTTGAGACAGGGGGTCCGCGAGCAGTACTTC
CASSLRQGVREQYF
>-|many|TRBV12-3/TRBV12-4|TRBJ2-3
TGTGCCAGCAGTTTATTAGGACCCCCAGGAGATACGCAGTATTTT
CASSLLGPPGDTQYF
>-|many|TRBV3-1|TRBJ2-7
TGTGCCAGCAGCCAAGGAAGGGCAGGGTCCTACGAGCAGTACTTC
CASSQGRAGSYEQYF
>-|-|TRBV20-1|TRBJ1-2
TGCAGTGCTAGAGGGGGGGCGGACTATGGCTACACCTTC
CSARGGADYGYTF
>-|-|TRBV10-3|TRBJ1-6
TGTGCCATCACCCAGGGCAGGGATAATTCACCCCTCCACTTT
CAITQGRDNSPLHF
>-|few|TRBV7-2|TRBJ1-2
TGTGCCAGCAGCCGGGGGAGTGGCGGGGCCTGGTATGGCTACACCTTC
CASSRGSGGAWYGYTF
>-|-|TRBV6-1|TRBJ1-5
TGTGCCAGCAGTGAAGCGCCTGGGGGGGGTCAGCCCCAGCATTTT
CASSEAPGGGQPQHF
>-|few|TRBV14|TRBJ1-1
TGTGCCAGCAGCCAAGATCGCGTAACGACAGGTATGACGGGGTTTAGGACTGAAGCTTTCTTT
CASSQDRVTTGMTGFRTEAFF
>-|few|TRBV3-1|TRBJ1-5
TGTGCCAGCAGCCAAGGGGGGTTGAATCAGCCCCAGCATTTT
CASSQGGLNQPQHF
>TRBD2|few|TRBV7-9|TRBJ2-1
TGTGCCAGCAGCTTAGCTCTAGCGGGCAGCTCCTACAATGAGCAGTTCTTC
CASSLALAGSSYNEQFF
>TRBD2|many|TRBV7-9|TRBJ2-7
TGTGCCAGCAGCGCGAGACTAGCGGGAGGCGGTCACGAGCAGTACTTC
CASSARLAGGGHEQYF
>-|-|TRBV4-1|TRBJ2-1
TGCGCCAGCAGCCAAGGGGTTGTAGTCTACAATGAGCAGTTCTTC
CASSQGVVVYNEQFF
>-|many|TRBV30|TRBJ2-1
TGTGCCTGCAAGGGGGTCCACCTTTTGTATGAGCAGTTCTTC
CACKGVHLLYEQFF
>-|many|TRBV2|TRBJ2-5
TGTGCCAGCAGTGAAGGGTGGGCCCAGTACTTC
CASSEGWAQYF
>TRBD1|few|TRBV5-1|TRBJ2-7
TGCGCCAGCAGCTTCAGGGGGTATGGTGACGAGCAGTACTTC
CASSFRGYGDEQYF
>-|-|TRBV12-3/TRBV12-4|TRBJ2-3
TGTGCCAGCAGAAGAGCGCCCAGCACAGATACGCAGTATTTT
CASRRAPSTDTQYF
>TRBD1|many|TRBV7-4|TRBJ1-4
TGTGCCAGCAGCTTAGCGCATCTGAGGGCAGGGGGGACTGAAAAACTGTTTTTT
CASSLAHLRAGGTEKLFF
>TRBD1|few|TRBV20-1|TRBJ2-5
TGCAGTGTTAAACCAGGGGGAGAAGAGACCCAGTACTTC
CSVKPGGEETQYF
>TRBD2|-|TRBV10-3|TRBJ2-2
TGTGCCATCAGTGGCACTAGCGGGAGAGGTGTCACCGGGGAGCTGTTTTTT
CAISGTSGRGVTGELFF
>-|few|TRBV10-3|TRBJ2-2
TGTGCCACGGACGGGGCGGGGACCGGGGAGCTGTTTTTT
CATDGAGTGELFF
>-|few|TRBV27|TRBJ1-2
TGTGCCAGCAGTTTATTTTACAGTGCCCGTGGCTACACCTTC
CASSLFYSARGYTF